These 9 T cell receptor beta chains were all obtained from the same sample, sequenced in a study of post-analysis software for immune sequencing data. Overall study findings and caveats: Elevated frequency relative to controls characterized roughly 5 TRBV segments in patients, TRBV5-6, TRBV5-1 and TRBV20-1 among them.

Their antigen targets remain unknown. The TCR beta cDNA libraries contained unique molecular identifiers. TCRdb used MiXCR to reprocess the PCR reads, holding one entry per CDR3 protein. The table lists roughly 600,000 distinct CDR3 sequences, 44% of them singletons, with more than 1.5% in the top ten. Material: blood. The source is a girl between 5 and 17 years old with multiple sclerosis.

As concerns this clonotype: A junction boundary mismatches the germline segment, possibly from a read error. The chain is built from TRBV7-7 and TRBJ2-7, with TRBD1 identical over 9 bases. The end of the DNA aligns better with TRBJ2-5, so the J call may be wrong. From germline, CDR1 is SSHAT and CDR2 FNYEAQ (reference sequence). This CDR3 spans 14 amino acids. CDR3 DNA sequence: TGTGCTAGCAGCGAAACAGGGGGCTATGAGACCCAGTACTTC. Protein product: CASSETGGYETQYF.

The chain is built from TRBV5-1 and TRBJ2-1; 9 bases match TRBD2. This CDR3 has 14 amino acids. CDR1 is SGHRS, CDR2 YFSETQ, per germline. The V segment lost 3 bases and the J segment 11 bases; nucleotides outside the gene matches: 9. The DNA of the CDR3 is TGCGCCAGCAGCTCTACTTTAGCGGGAGCCAAGCAGTTCTTC. The encoded protein is CASSSTLAGAKQFF.

The V and J genes are TRBV4-1 and TRBJ2-1; 8 positions match TRBD2. J lost 13 bases, V lost 3 bases, and 11 bases had no gene match. The CDR3 runs 14 residues. The germline V gene has CDR1 MGHRA and CDR2 YSYEKL. CDR3 amino acids: CASSQPGTRVEQFF. DNA for the CDR3: TGCGCCAGCAGCCAGCCCGGGACTAGAGTTGAACAGTTCTTC.

This clonotype was detected only a few times. This chain connects TRBV20-1 to TRBJ2-7; TRBD1 is a possible D gene (8 bases). Germline CDR1 reads DFQATT; CDR2 reads SNEGSKA (reference sequence). CDR3 length equals 13 residues. Trimming removed 5 bases at V and 2 bases at J, with 13 bases between. CDR3 coding DNA: TGCAGTGCTCCGGGGGGACAGGCCTACGAGCAGTACTTC. Its translation is CSAPGGQAYEQYF.

This chain uses TRBV19 with TRBJ2-5; no clear D gene. Germline CDR1 LNHDA, CDR2 SQIVND (reference sequence). V was cut by 1 base and J by 9 bases, with 18 bases left in between. There are 15 residues in the CDR3. CDR3 region: CASSIATDDSWAQYF. CDR3 nucleotides: TGTGCCAGTAGTATAGCGACGGACGACTCTTGGGCCCAGTACTTC.

On this clonotype itself: One junction end does not reproduce the germline sequence, and a read error may be involved. The chain employs TRBV10-3 and TRBJ2-5; D is undetermined. TRBJ2-7 matches the DNA end more closely, so the J call is doubtful. The CDR3 covers 11 residues. CDR1 is ENHRY, CDR2 SYGVKD, per germline. The CDR3 DNA sequence: TGTTCCATCGGGCAGAAGTACGAGCAGTACTTC. This gives the protein CSIGQKYEQYF.

In regard to this clonotype: A read error may account for a junction end that differs from germline. J is TRBJ1-2 and V is TRBV29-1; 9 nucleotides agree with TRBD1. The CDR3 spans 16 residues. Germline V gene data show CDR1 as SQVTM and CDR2 as ANQGSEA. In nucleotides, the CDR3 is TGCAGCGTTGAAGATTGGGGGACAGGGTTGGACTATGGCCACACCTTC. The encoded protein is CSVEDWGTGLDYGHTF.

The chain recombines TRBV7-9 with TRBJ2-1, with D unresolved. The germline gives CDR1 SEHNR, CDR2 FQNEAQ (reference sequence). CDR3 length: 14 amino acids. Trimming pared 1 base from V and 7 bases from J, leaving 11 bases between. CDR3 residues: CASSLDGWGNEQFF. Here the CDR3 DNA reads TGTGCCAGCAGCTTAGACGGATGGGGTAATGAGCAGTTCTTC.

The chain has TRBV6-8 and TRBJ2-2; D is uncertain. CDR3 length equals 15 residues. The germline gives CDR1 MNHGY, CDR2 SAAAGT. Trimming left V 8 bases short and J 1 base short, with 14 bases between. This chain's CDR3 is CASSDRRLNTGELFF. CDR3 in DNA: TGTGCCAGCTCCGATCGACGGCTGAACACCGGGGAGCTGTTTTTT.